The present T cell receptor (beta chain) was sequenced within a study of T cell responses to AZD1222 COVID-19 vaccine. Details on this clone: What it binds is unknown.

Clones were sequenced by immunoSEQ multiplex PCR, and TCRdb holds only the in-frame ones, with some missing. The sample lists nearly 110,000 clones; 92% were seen once. Trimming stripped 1 base from V and 0 bases from J, with 9 bases between. The CDR3 extends over 15 amino acids. In germline, CDR1 is SGHAT, CDR2 FQDESV (reference sequence). Findings of the study overall: The donors showed a predominance of white British ancestry and of females, with possible underestimation of clonal diversity. The study sampled repertoires only after the peak T cell response. Baseline testing showed seropositivity in only a handful of AZD1222 recipients. Spike was spanned by vaccine-associated CD4 TCRs, which were dominant at 160-218 and 743-854.

The sequencing here drew on peripheral blood, taken 28 days after the second AZD1222 dose. V gene TRBV11-1 combines with J gene TRBJ2-5; D gene uncertain. The TCR sequence derives from an adult who received the AZD1222 COVID-19 vaccine. The CDR3 coding sequence is TGTGCCAGCAGCTTAGACTCAGGCTACCAAGAGACCCAGTACTTC. Translation gives CASSLDSGYQETQYF.